In its sample, the clone carrying this T cell receptor (beta chain) was seen a few times. Its matching antigen is unknown. A junction end diverges from the germline sequence, so it may reflect a read error. Breast cancer patients provided tissue from their axillary draining lymph nodes. The sample is drawn from a study of breast tumors, draining lymph nodes, adjacent tissues. Overall study results and limits: The lymph node origin of tumor T cells was framed as consistent with a hypothesis, not demonstrated. Tumor and nontumor repertoires were significantly more similar in luminal-like than in basal-like breast cancer. Findings are consistent with lymph node origin and intratumoral expansion of most tumor T cells. Tumors had less TCR diversity than lymph nodes, more than nontumor tissue.

Each CDR3 protein is one row after TCRdb ran MiXCR on the multiplex PCR reads. The sample holds 150,000 to 200,000 distinct CDR3 sequences, 30% to 35% seen once. In germline, CDR1 is MNHNY, CDR2 SVGAGI (reference sequence). The CDR3 is 17 amino acids. Sequenced material: axillary lymph node tissue. This clonotype was obtained from a female donor with breast cancer. Some clones in this sample may be carry-over from other donors' samples. The V call is TRBV6-6, the J call TRBJ2-1; D is uncertain. Here the CDR3 DNA reads TGTGCCAGCAGTCACTCGTCCGGGTCCAGCTCCTACAATGAGCAGTTCTTC. It encodes CASSHSSGSSSYNEQFF.